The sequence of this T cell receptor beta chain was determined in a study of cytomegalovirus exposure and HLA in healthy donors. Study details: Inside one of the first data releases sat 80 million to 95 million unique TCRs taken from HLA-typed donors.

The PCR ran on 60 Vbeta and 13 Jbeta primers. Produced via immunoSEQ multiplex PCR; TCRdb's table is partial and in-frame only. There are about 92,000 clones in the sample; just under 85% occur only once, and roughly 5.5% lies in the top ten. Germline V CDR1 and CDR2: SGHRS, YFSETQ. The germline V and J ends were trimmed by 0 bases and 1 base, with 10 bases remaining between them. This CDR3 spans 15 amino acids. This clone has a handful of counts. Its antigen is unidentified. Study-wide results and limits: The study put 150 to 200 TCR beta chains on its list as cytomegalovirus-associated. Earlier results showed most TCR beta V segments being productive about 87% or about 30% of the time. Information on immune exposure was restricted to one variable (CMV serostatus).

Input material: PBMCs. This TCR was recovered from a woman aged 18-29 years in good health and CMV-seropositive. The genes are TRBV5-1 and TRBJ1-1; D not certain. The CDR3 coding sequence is TGCGCCAGCAGCTTGGTCGGGTACGGGAACACTGAAGCTTTCTTT. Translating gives CASSLVGYGNTEAFF.